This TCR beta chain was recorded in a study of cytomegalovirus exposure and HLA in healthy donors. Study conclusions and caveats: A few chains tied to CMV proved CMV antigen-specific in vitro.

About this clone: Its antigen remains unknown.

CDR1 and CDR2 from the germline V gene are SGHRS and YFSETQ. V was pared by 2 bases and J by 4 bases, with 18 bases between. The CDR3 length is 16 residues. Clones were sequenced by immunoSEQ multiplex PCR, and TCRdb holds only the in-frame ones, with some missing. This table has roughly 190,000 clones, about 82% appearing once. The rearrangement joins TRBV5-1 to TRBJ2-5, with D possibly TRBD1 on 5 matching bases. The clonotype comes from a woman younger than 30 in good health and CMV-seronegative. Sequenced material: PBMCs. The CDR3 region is CASSFIRGGNGETQYF. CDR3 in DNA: TGCGCCAGCAGCTTTATAAGGGGTGGTAATGGAGAGACCCAGTACTTC.